A single sample gave rise to the 32 T cell receptor beta chains below, sequenced in a study of Ad26.COV2.S vaccination and SARS-CoV-2 variants. Treatment noted: around 19 received Ad26.COV2.S at low or high dose, single or two shots; about 5 received placebo; per-sample allocation not given. Samples analyzed were those drawn on day 63 after the first vaccine or placebo injection. Here immunoSEQ multiplex PCR was the method, and the copy in TCRdb shows in-frame clones only, minus some. The top ten hold 1.5% to 2% of the sample, which has roughly 400,000 clones, about nine tenths seen once. This specimen consisted of peripheral blood, obtained in a trial of Ad26.COV2.S vaccine versus placebo. The receptors here all came from a person between 18 and 59 years old who received the Ad26.COV2.S COVID-19 vaccine or a placebo.

The rearrangement links TRBV20-1 to TRBJ1-5, with 8 bases aligning to TRBD1. The CDR3 extends over 14 amino acids. V lost 3 bases, J lost 1 base, and 2 bases stayed unmatched. CDR1 and CDR2 (germline): DFQATT, SNEGSKA (reference sequence). CDR3 amino acids: CSASDRGSNQPQHF. CDR3 DNA: TGCAGTGCTAGTGACAGGGGCAGCAATCAGCCCCAGCATTTT.

The chain uses TRBV2 and TRBJ1-2, with a possible D match to TRBD1 (5 bases). Germline assignment: CDR1 SNHLY and CDR2 FYNNEI. This CDR3 has 14 residues. Trimming cost V 3 bases and J 8 bases, with 16 bases left between them. The CDR3 bases are TGTGCCAGCAGTGATTCCGGCAGGGATGGCGGCTACACCTTC. Its protein is CASSDSGRDGGYTF.

The chain employs TRBV24-1 and TRBJ2-3, with D perhaps matching TRBD1 (8 bases). This CDR3 comprises 16 residues. CDR1 and CDR2 (germline): KGHDR, SFDVKD. V was cut by 2 bases and J by 4 bases, with 15 bases left in between. This chain's CDR3 is CATSDSDRAGADTQYF. For the CDR3, the DNA is TGTGCCACCAGTGATTCGGACAGGGCGGGGGCAGATACGCAGTATTTT.

The V call is TRBV5-5, the J call TRBJ1-1; 7 nucleotides agree with TRBD1. The CDR3 has 16 residues. V shed 3 bases and J 0 bases; nucleotides not matched to a gene: 8. The germline gives CDR1 SGHKS, CDR2 YYEKEE (reference sequence). In DNA, the CDR3 is TGTGCCAGCAGCTGGTCCGGGACAGCGATGAACACTGAAGCTTTCTTT. Translating it yields CASSWSGTAMNTEAFF.

The chain couples TRBV7-9 to TRBJ2-1, with TRBD1 matching 9 bases. Germline-derived CDR1 and CDR2 are SEHNR and FQNEAQ (reference sequence). V was pared by 2 bases and J by 5 bases, with 4 bases of the junction left unmatched. The CDR3 contains 15 residues. The DNA for the CDR3 is TGTGCCAGCAGCTTACCTCGGACAGGGGACAATGAGCAGTTCTTC. Its protein is CASSLPRTGDNEQFF.

This clone came up once. CDR3 bases: TGTGCCAGCAGCTTAGGTGCCGGGACAGGTTTATACGAGCAGTACTTC. This encodes CASSLGAGTGLYEQYF. The rearrangement links TRBV7-6 to TRBJ2-7, with 8 bases lining up with TRBD1. Germline V gene lookup returns CDR1 SGHVS and CDR2 FNYEAQ. V dropped 1 base and J dropped 4; count of bases not matched to a gene: 9. This CDR3 is built from 16 residues.

The genes are TRBV6-2 or TRBV6-3 and TRBJ2-5; perhaps TRBD1 as D (8 bases). The CDR3 spans 18 residues. The V gene's germline CDR1 is MNHEY and CDR2 SVGEGT. The V and J ends lost 2 bases and 2 bases respectively, with 21 bases between them. CDR3 nucleotides: TGTGCCAGCAGTTACCGCCTTTCGACAGGGGAGGGTCAAGAGACCCAGTACTTC. This gives the protein CASSYRLSTGEGQETQYF.

This chain links TRBV23-1 with TRBJ1-2, with D unresolved. TRBV23-1 is an ORF, and what it does is uncertain. Trimming removed 4 bases at V and 0 bases at J, with 24 bases between. This CDR3 region has 19 residues. The CDR3 nucleotides read TGCGCCAGCAGTCCTGTTAAGTGCTGCGACACCCTATCTAACTATGGCTACACCTTC. Translated, it gives CASSPVKCCDTLSNYGYTF.

In DNA form, the CDR3 reads TGTGCCAGCAGGCCCGAAGGGGTTACGGGTTATGAGCAGTTCTTC. It translates to CASRPEGVTGYEQFF. V and J are TRBV7-9 and TRBJ2-1; D possibly corresponds to TRBD1 (5 bases). This CDR3 contains 15 residues. V gave up 6 bases and J gave up 8 bases, with 20 bases separating them. Germline values: CDR1 SEHNR, CDR2 FQNEAQ (reference sequence).

The gene calls are TRBV28 and TRBJ2-7, with 12 bases aligning to TRBD2. CDR1 and CDR2 (germline): MDHEN, SYDVKM. The CDR3 runs 18 residues. V was clipped by 6 bases and J by 4 bases; unmatched bases: 16. CDR3: CASSYPLAGGPGRYEQYF. CDR3 sequence (DNA): TGTGCCAGCAGCTATCCGCTAGCGGGGGGGCCGGGGCGGTACGAGCAGTACTTC.

J is TRBJ2-5 and V is TRBV5-8; D not certain. The CDR3 is 13 residues long. In germline, CDR1 is SGHTS, CDR2 YDEGEE. Trimming cost V 1 base and J 0 bases, with 4 bases left between them. CDR3 bases: TGTGCCAGCAGCTTGCCTTACCAAGAGACCCAGTACTTC. It translates to CASSLPYQETQYF.

The CDR3 region has the DNA TGTGCCAGCTCACCACCCCCCGAGGAGAGCACAGATACGCAGTATTTT. Translating gives CASSPPPEESTDTQYF. The chain uses TRBV18 and TRBJ2-3; D not resolved. V was trimmed by 0 bases and J by 0 bases, leaving 10 bases between them. CDR1 and CDR2 (germline): KGHSH, LQKENI. The CDR3 contains 16 residues.

The V call is TRBV19, the J call TRBJ1-1; D gene unclear. The CDR3 runs 15 residues. Trimming pared 1 base from V and 1 base from J, leaving 10 bases between. Looked up from germline, CDR1 is LNHDA and CDR2 is SQIVND (reference sequence). CDR3 coding DNA: TGTGCCAGTAGTATAGGTGCACCTAAGAACACTGAAGCTTTCTTT. It encodes CASSIGAPKNTEAFF.

This chain uses TRBV7-9 with TRBJ1-3; weak D call: TRBD1 (5 bases). V was cut by 7 bases and J by 4 bases, with 14 bases left in between. The CDR3 spans 14 residues. Germline CDR1 is SEHNR and CDR2 is FQNEAQ (reference sequence). CDR3 sequence: CASKTDSSGNTIYF. The CDR3 nucleotides are TGTGCCAGCAAAACAGACAGTTCGGGAAACACCATATATTTT.

This clone has just a few counts. The chain uses TRBV5-8 and TRBJ1-1; weak D call: TRBD1 (5 bases). The CDR3 has 13 residues. The germline V gene encodes CDR1 SGHTS and CDR2 YDEGEE. V lost 1 base and J lost 4, with 8 bases in between. The CDR3 nucleotides read TGTGCCAGCAGCTTGTTCAGGGCCACTGAAGCTTTCTTT. Translation: CASSLFRATEAFF.

The chain uses TRBV29-1 and TRBJ2-1; TRBD2 aligns across 7 bases. The ends lost 7 bases at V and 4 bases at J; junction bases unmatched: 10. The CDR3 sequence is 14 residues long. Per germline, CDR1 SQVTM and CDR2 ANQGSEA. DNA of the CDR3: TGCAGCGCCTCGGTTCTAGCGGTATACAATGAGCAGTTCTTC. Protein: CSASVLAVYNEQFF.

The chain combines TRBV7-9 with TRBJ1-3, with D uncertain. V shed 4 bases and J shed 2 bases, with 12 bases lying between them. The CDR3 covers 15 residues. Germline CDR1 and CDR2: SEHNR and FQNEAQ (reference sequence). The CDR3 is CASSSLNRAGNTIYF. The CDR3 nucleotides read TGTGCCAGCAGCTCCTTAAATAGGGCTGGAAACACCATATATTTT. The variable domain in full, completed from reference TRBV7-9 and TRBJ1-3, reads DTGVSQNPRHKITKRGQNVTFRCDPISEHNRLYWYRQTLGQGPEFLTYFQNEAQLEKSRLLSDRFSAERPKGSFSTLEIQRTEQGDSAMYLCASSSLNRAGNTIYFGEGSWLTVV.

The V and J genes are TRBV9 and TRBJ2-2; weak D call: TRBD1 (6 bases). The CDR3 covers 16 residues. Germline V gene sequence: CDR1 SGDLS, CDR2 YYNGEE. V was cut by 4 bases and J by 0 bases, with 13 bases left in between. Written as DNA, the CDR3 is TGTGCCAGCAGCCTAACTAGACAGGCGAACACCGGGGAGCTGTTTTTT. This translates into CASSLTRQANTGELFF. The variable domain in full, with the rest retrieved from reference TRBV9 and TRBJ2-2, is DSGVTQTPKHLITATGQRVTLRCSPRSGDLSVYWYQQSLDQGLQFLIQYYNGEERAKGNILERFSAQQFPDLHSELNLSSLELGDSALYFCASSLTRQANTGELFFGEGSRLTVL.

The V and J genes are TRBV6-2 or TRBV6-3 and TRBJ2-4; perhaps D is TRBD1 or TRBD2 (7 bases each). This CDR3 is 13 amino acids long. Deletions cut 4 bases from V and 8 bases from J, with 12 bases between. Germline V gene sequence: CDR1 MNHEY, CDR2 SVGEGT. CDR3 sequence: CASSSQGGDIQYF. The CDR3, as DNA: TGTGCCAGCAGTTCCCAGGGGGGGGACATTCAGTACTTC.

On this clone itself: Distinct nucleotide sequences in the sample also encode this CDR3. The V and J genes are TRBV5-1 and TRBJ2-2; D uncertain. With 0 bases removed from V and 0 bases from J, the gap between germline ends came to 6 bases. Looked up from germline, CDR1 is SGHRS and CDR2 is YFSETQ. This CDR3 region has 15 residues. CDR3 in amino acids: CASSLEGPNTGELFF. The CDR3 DNA follows: TGCGCCAGCAGCTTGGAAGGTCCGAACACCGGGGAGCTGTTTTTT.

V usage is TRBV10-3 and J usage is TRBJ1-1; D remains ambiguous. The CDR3 has 12 amino acids. Trimming pared 7 bases from V and 4 bases from J, leaving 10 bases between. Germline-derived CDR1 and CDR2 are ENHRY and SYGVKD. CDR3 DNA: TGTGCCATCAAGTCGCTGGCCACTGAAGCTTTCTTT. This gives the protein CAIKSLATEAFF.

The chain couples TRBV6-5 to TRBJ2-7, with TRBD2 as a possible D gene (5 bases). The V gene lost 6 bases and the J gene lost 2 bases, with 17 bases spanning the gap. CDR3 size: 15 residues. Germline V gives CDR1 MNHEY, CDR2 SVGAGI. In DNA form, the CDR3 reads TGTGCCAGCAGCGCCCTCCCGGGGAATACCTACGAGCAGTACTTC. Translated, it gives CASSALPGNTYEQYF.

With respect to this clone: The same CDR3 arises from other DNA sequences in this sample as well. The DNA of the CDR3 is TGTGCCAGCAGCGTAGGTCTAGCGGGAGAGACCCAGTACTTC. It yields the protein CASSVGLAGETQYF. This chain joins TRBV9 and TRBJ2-5; the match to TRBD2 covers 8 bases. The CDR3 loop spans 14 amino acids. The germline CDR1 and CDR2 sequences are SGDLS and YYNGEE. V lost 0 bases and J lost 4; bases outside the gene matches: 2.

CDR3 bases: TGTGCCAGCAGCCCGGGCCCCGGGGAGCTGTTTTTT. Its protein is CASSPGPGELFF. The rearrangement links TRBV3-1 (or the pseudogene TRBV3-2) to TRBJ2-2; D remains ambiguous. Germline V gene data show CDR1 as LGHDT and CDR2 as YNNKEL (reference sequence). The CDR3 length is 12 residues. The V gene lost 4 bases and the J gene lost 6 bases, with 6 bases spanning the gap.

This clone was recorded a few times. V usage is TRBV6-6 and J usage is TRBJ2-5; 7 bases are shared with TRBD1. The CDR3 sequence is 16 residues long. The ends lost 2 bases at V and 5 bases at J; junction bases unmatched: 11. Germline V gene sequence: CDR1 MNHNY, CDR2 SVGAGI (reference sequence). The DNA of the CDR3 is TGTGCCAGCAGTTACCCCACGGGACAGCGAGGGGAGACCCAGTACTTC. Its protein is CASSYPTGQRGETQYF.

The chain is built from TRBV5-8 and TRBJ1-4; D unclear. V lost 0 bases and J 2 bases, leaving 11 bases between the germline ends. Germline V gives CDR1 SGHTS, CDR2 YDEGEE. The CDR3 is made up of 16 amino acids. The CDR3 coding sequence is TGTGCCAGCAGCTTGGCTCTGGGAGCCACTAATGAAAAACTGTTTTTT. It is translated as CASSLALGATNEKLFF.

The genes are TRBV4-3 and TRBJ2-3, with D possibly matching TRBD2 (6 bases). Germline V CDR1 and CDR2: LGHNA, YSLEER. V was shortened by 0 bases and J by 5 bases, with 9 bases between the two germline ends. This CDR3 is built from 14 residues. CDR3 sequence (DNA): TGCGCCAGCAGCCAAGAATCCGGGGGAGATACGCAGTATTTT. This encodes CASSQESGGDTQYF.

The V call is TRBV9, the J call TRBJ2-1, with TRBD1 as a possible D gene (6 bases). The germline V gene has CDR1 SGDLS and CDR2 YYNGEE. The CDR3 has 15 amino acids. The V and J ends lost 0 bases and 5 bases respectively, with 12 bases between them. CDR3 in amino acids: CASSVAWGPHNEQFF. CDR3 bases: TGTGCCAGCAGCGTAGCCTGGGGGCCCCACAATGAGCAGTTCTTC.

The CDR3 nucleotides are TGCGCCAGCAGCTTGGAGGTCAGCCCCTACGAGCAGTACTTC. It specifies CASSLEVSPYEQYF. The chain has TRBV5-1 and TRBJ2-7; D gene uncertain. The V end lost 0 bases, the J end lost 2 bases, and 9 bases lay between the germline ends. This CDR3 is 14 amino acids long. Germline-derived CDR1 and CDR2 are SGHRS and YFSETQ.

The rearrangement joins TRBV3-1 (or the pseudogene TRBV3-2) to TRBJ1-6; D uncertain. Trimming took 0 bases from V and 10 from J, leaving 7 bases between them. The CDR3 extends over 13 amino acids. Germline lookup yields CDR1 LGHDT and CDR2 YNNKEL (reference sequence). CDR3 in amino acids: CASSQDIGSPLHF. CDR3 coding DNA: TGTGCCAGCAGCCAAGACATAGGATCACCCCTCCACTTT.

The chain has TRBV6-5 and TRBJ2-1; 7 bases match TRBD2. CDR1 MNHEY and CDR2 SVGAGI come from the germline V gene. Trimming at V came to 4 bases and at J to 9 bases, leaving 6 bases not matched to a gene. There are 13 residues in the CDR3. The CDR3 DNA follows: TGTGCCAGCAGTTTAGGGACTATCTCTGAGCAGTTCTTC. Its protein product is CASSLGTISEQFF.

V gene TRBV13 combines with J gene TRBJ2-7; 8 bases map to TRBD1. Trimming cost V 4 bases and J 2 bases; bases outside gene matches: 4. The CDR3 covers 14 residues. Germline V CDR1 and CDR2: PRHDT, FYEKMQ (reference sequence). The CDR3 loop is CASSSQGGAYEQYF. CDR3 DNA sequence: TGTGCCAGCAGCTCACAGGGGGGAGCCTACGAGCAGTACTTC.